Below, 21 T cell receptor beta chains from the same sample are listed, as sequenced in a study of T cell responses to AZD1222 COVID-19 vaccine. Data came from immunoSEQ multiplex PCR; TCRdb stores just in-frame clones and leaves some out. The sample lists 200,000 to 250,000 clones; about 93% were seen once. The input for sequencing was peripheral blood, taken on day 0 of MenACWY control vaccination. Every receptor here comes from an adult in good health.

Comments on this clone: Within the sample, other DNA sequences also encode this same CDR3. The rearrangement joins TRBV12-3 or TRBV12-4 to TRBJ2-1; 8 bases map to TRBD1. The V gene end was trimmed by 5 bases and the J gene end by 3 bases; junction bases not matched to a gene: 0. This CDR3 is built from 13 residues. CDR3 sequence reads: CASSGTGYNEQFF. In DNA, the CDR3 is TGTGCCAGCAGTGGGACAGGCTACAATGAGCAGTTCTTC.

Regarding this clone: The sample contains more than one DNA sequence encoding this CDR3. The V call is TRBV5-1, the J call TRBJ1-4; D gene uncertain. V shed 0 bases and J shed 0 bases, with 6 bases lying between them. Germline lookup yields CDR1 SGHRS and CDR2 YFSETQ. The CDR3 sequence is 15 residues long. The CDR3 region is CASSLGSATNEKLFF. The CDR3 bases are TGCGCCAGCAGCTTGGGATCTGCAACTAATGAAAAACTGTTTTTT.

This chain uses TRBV4-1 with TRBJ1-5; D uncertain. In germline, CDR1 is MGHRA, CDR2 YSYEKL. Between the trimmed V and J ends, which lost 0 bases and 6 bases, there was a span of 18 bases. CDR3 size: 17 residues. The CDR3 DNA follows: TGCGCCAGCAGCCAAGATAATTGGCCTTCTCGGGGTCAGCCCCAGCATTTT. Translation gives CASSQDNWPSRGQPQHF.

This clone was seen once. V gene TRBV7-2 combines with J gene TRBJ1-5; 7 bases match TRBD1. Germline lookup yields CDR1 SGHTA and CDR2 FQGNSA. V shed 0 bases and J 4 bases; nucleotides not matched to a gene: 3. The CDR3 spans 15 residues. The CDR3 bases are TGTGCCAGCAGCTTAGCGGCAGGGGGGAATCAGCCCCAGCATTTT. It translates to CASSLAAGGNQPQHF.

This clone appeared a few times. This rearrangement joins TRBV10-2 to TRBJ1-2; D is possibly TRBD1 (6 bases). Deletions cut 3 bases from V and 4 bases from J, with 21 bases between. Germline V gives CDR1 WSHSY, CDR2 SAAADI. The CDR3 runs 17 residues. This CDR3 is CASSERFSGTYPYGYTF. The CDR3 nucleotides are TGCGCCAGCAGTGAACGGTTCTCAGGGACATACCCCTATGGCTACACCTTC.

This clone was observed once. The CDR3 DNA reads as TGTGCCAGCAGTTTGACAGGCTATGGCTACACCTTC. The encoded protein is CASSLTGYGYTF. The genes are TRBV12-3 or TRBV12-4 and TRBJ1-2; tentatively, D is TRBD1 (6 bases). This CDR3 is 12 amino acids long. V lost 3 bases and J 4 bases, leaving 6 bases between the germline ends.

The V and J genes are TRBV5-1 and TRBJ1-1; 9 nucleotides match TRBD1. CDR1 is SGHRS and CDR2 is YFSETQ in the germline V gene. Trimming cost V 1 base and J 6 bases; bases outside gene matches: 10. This CDR3 is built from 16 residues. CDR3 nucleotide sequence: TGCGCCAGCAGCTTGATTGGACAGGGGACGGGCTCTGAAGCTTTCTTT. This translates into CASSLIGQGTGSEAFF.

The chain recombines TRBV30 with TRBJ1-2; D not resolved. The CDR3 covers 12 residues. Per germline, CDR1 GTSNPN and CDR2 SVGIG (reference sequence). The ends were cut back, 2 bases at V and 5 bases at J, with 9 bases in the middle. The chain's CDR3 is CAWSTQLYGYTF. As DNA, the CDR3 is TGTGCCTGGAGTACACAGCTTTATGGCTACACCTTC. Filled out from reference TRBV30 and TRBJ1-2, the complete variable domain reads SQTIHQWPATLVQPVGSPLSLECTVEGTSNPNLYWYRQAAGRGLQLLFYSVGIGQISSEVPQNLSASRPQDRQFILSSKKLLLSDSGFYLCAWSTQLYGYTFGSGTRLTVV.

The chain links TRBV18 to TRBJ2-1; 8 nucleotides match TRBD2. V dropped 2 bases and J dropped 7; count of bases not matched to a gene: 7. The germline V gene has CDR1 KGHSH and CDR2 LQKENI. CDR3 length: 15 amino acids. For the CDR3, the DNA is TGTGCCAGCTCACCAGGAGCGGGGGTAAAAAATGAGCAGTTCTTC. Translated: CASSPGAGVKNEQFF.

The chain has TRBV28 and TRBJ1-2, with 7 bases that match TRBD1. The CDR3 totals 15 residues. V lost 3 bases and J lost 4; bases outside the gene matches: 8. Germline-derived CDR1 and CDR2 are MDHEN and SYDVKM. The CDR3 DNA is TGTGCCAGCAGTTTTCCGACAGGGTCAAGCTATGGCTACACCTTC. Translation: CASSFPTGSSYGYTF.

The rearrangement uses TRBV6-1 and TRBJ1-1, with D possibly matching TRBD1 (5 bases). Trimming removed 2 bases from V and 10 bases from J, with 23 bases in between. The CDR3 covers 16 residues. CDR1 is MNHNS, CDR2 SASEGT, per germline. The CDR3 sequence: CASSERLRGSFRGAFF. In DNA, the CDR3 is TGTGCCAGCAGTGAACGATTGAGGGGATCTTTTAGGGGAGCTTTCTTT.

The gene calls are TRBV5-6 and TRBJ1-2; a possible D gene is TRBD1 (6 bases). The length of the CDR3 is 13 residues. Germline lookup yields CDR1 SGHDT and CDR2 YYEEEE. The germline V and J ends were trimmed by 4 bases and 4 bases, with 11 bases remaining between them. CDR3 sequence: CASSPRGAYGYTF. Written as DNA, the CDR3 is TGTGCCAGCAGCCCGAGGGGGGCCTATGGCTACACCTTC.

CDR3 coding DNA: TGTGCCAGCAGTGAACACAGAGGGTATAGCAATCAGCCCCAGCATTTT. It codes for CASSEHRGYSNQPQHF. The rearrangement links TRBV6-1 to TRBJ1-5, with D unresolved. Trimming took 2 bases from V and 0 from J, leaving 11 bases between them. The CDR3 is made up of 16 amino acids. Germline CDR1 is MNHNS and CDR2 is SASEGT.

V is TRBV5-5 and J is TRBJ1-5; D possibly corresponds to TRBD1 (6 bases). V lost 0 bases and J 9 bases, leaving 16 bases between the germline ends. Germline values: CDR1 SGHKS, CDR2 YYEKEE (reference sequence). The CDR3 runs to 15 residues. CDR3 bases: TGTGCCAGCAGCTTGGAAGGGGGGCCCCTCCCGCCCCAGCATTTT. Translation: CASSLEGGPLPPQHF.

Here the CDR3 reads CASSLARAGYNSPLHF. The CDR3 bases are TGCGCCAGCAGCTTGGCCCGCGCCGGGTATAATTCACCCCTCCACTTT. This sequence joins TRBV5-1 and TRBJ1-6; no definite D call. The CDR3 is 16 amino acids. CDR1 is SGHRS and CDR2 is YFSETQ in the germline V gene. The V end lost 0 bases, the J end lost 4 bases, and 11 bases lay between the germline ends.

The chain combines TRBV19 with TRBJ1-6; no definite D call. Looked up from germline, CDR1 is LNHDA and CDR2 is SQIVND (reference sequence). V was pared by 6 bases and J by 7 bases, with 16 bases between. This CDR3 has 15 residues. DNA of the CDR3: TGTGCCAGTAGGGGAGGGATAAATGAAAATTCACCCCTCCACTTT. Amino acids: CASRGGINENSPLHF. The whole variable domain, remainder taken from reference TRBV19 and TRBJ1-6, is DGGITQSPKYLFRKEGQNVTLSCEQNLNHDAMYWYRQDPGQGLRLIYYSQIVNDFQKGDIAEGYSVSREKKESFPLTVTSAQKNPTAFYLCASRGGINENSPLHFGNGTRLTVT.

The chain carries TRBV5-5 and TRBJ2-2; D might be TRBD2 (6 bases). Germline lookup yields CDR1 SGHKS and CDR2 YYEKEE (reference sequence). Trimming stripped 2 bases from V and 4 bases from J, with 6 bases between. The CDR3 spans 13 residues. CDR3 DNA: TGTGCCAGCAGCTTCGGGGGCACCGGGGAGCTGTTTTTT. Amino acid sequence: CASSFGGTGELFF.

The chain links TRBV30 to TRBJ1-1; no definite D call. Trimming pared 0 bases from V and 11 bases from J, leaving 16 bases between. The CDR3 spans 13 residues. CDR1 is GTSNPN and CDR2 is SVGIG in the germline V gene (reference sequence). The CDR3 DNA sequence: TGTGCCTGGAGTGTAAACGGTGGCCGGAGGGCTTTCTTT. It specifies CAWSVNGGRRAFF.

V is TRBV28 and J is TRBJ1-3, with D tentatively TRBD1 (5 bases). V was pared by 2 bases and J by 4 bases, with 9 bases between. This CDR3 comprises 14 residues. Germline V gene sequence: CDR1 MDHEN, CDR2 SYDVKM. Here the CDR3 reads CASSLAGVGNTIYF. CDR3 sequence (DNA): TGTGCCAGCAGTTTAGCGGGGGTGGGAAACACCATATATTTT.

V gene TRBV20-1 combines with J gene TRBJ1-1; a possible D gene is TRBD1 (5 bases). The CDR3 sequence is 11 residues long. Germline V gene lookup returns CDR1 DFQATT and CDR2 SNEGSKA (reference sequence). V lost 3 bases and J 11 bases, leaving 13 bases between the germline ends. CDR3: CSARGVPWAFF. The CDR3 DNA reads TGCAGTGCTAGGGGGGTTCCCTGGGCTTTCTTT.

This rearrangement joins TRBV2 to TRBJ2-2; no definite D call. V lost 0 bases to trimming and J lost 4 bases, with 6 bases between them. This CDR3 has 14 amino acids. Germline CDR1 and CDR2: SNHLY and FYNNEI. The CDR3 spells CASSEASFTGELFF. The CDR3 DNA reads as TGTGCCAGCAGTGAAGCTTCCTTCACCGGGGAGCTGTTTTTT. The whole variable domain, filled in from reference TRBV2 and TRBJ2-2, reads EPEVTQTPSHQVTQMGQEVILRCVPISNHLYFYWYRQILGQKVEFLVSFYNNEISEKSEIFDDQFSVERPDGSNFTLKIRSTKLEDSAMYFCASSEASFTGELFFGEGSRLTVL.